The rows below give T cell receptor beta chains drawn from one sample of a study of human T cells and chemical hapten exposure. TCRdb reprocessed the RACE reads with MiXCR, giving one entry per CDR3 protein. The table has roughly 360,000 distinct CDR3 sequences, more than 4.5% seen once. The sample here was whole blood, taken in connection with sensitization to the hapten diphenylcyclopropenone (DPC). The source is a woman aged 45-59 years with alopecia areata. Some clones in this sample may be carry-over from other donors' samples. Each CDR3 is given with its conserved first and last residue. The D gene is left open where the match is weak. Clone size is shown for a subset of rows, as once, few, many or a class of expanded clone.

CATSRGADTQYF	TGTGCCACCTCTAGGGGGGCAGATACGCAGTATTTT	TRBJ2-3	many	TRBV27	.
CASSQVRLAGSNEQFF	TGCGCCAGCAGCCAGGTCCGACTAGCGGGAAGCAATGAGCAGTTCTTC	TRBJ2-1	.	TRBV4-3	TRBD2
CASSPTWDPGTGGTEQFF	TGTGCCAGCAGTCCAACGTGGGACCCCGGGACAGGGGGGACTGAGCAGTTCTTC	TRBJ2-1	many	TRBV6-1	TRBD1
CASSLGTGVLGTDTQYF	TGTGCCAGCAGCTTGGGGACAGGGGTCCTAGGCACAGATACGCAGTATTTT	TRBJ2-3	many	TRBV11-2	TRBD1
CASSPNPTGGQETQYF	TGTGCCAGCAGCCCCAACCCCACGGGCGGCCAAGAGACCCAGTACTTC	TRBJ2-5	.	TRBV9	.
CASSLTGGGDTQYF	TGTGCCAGCAGCCTTACAGGGGGAGGAGATACGCAGTATTTT	TRBJ2-3	many	TRBV25-1	TRBD1
CASSQTIAGGTGELFF	TGTGCCAGCAGCCAAACTATAGCGGGGGGCACCGGGGAGCTGTTTTTT	TRBJ2-2	.	TRBV6-1	TRBD2
CASSQRLDNEQFF	TGCGCCAGCAGCCAACGACTAGACAATGAGCAGTTCTTC	TRBJ2-1	many	TRBV4-3	.
CASSQGTDPTYEQYF	TGTGCCAGCAGCCAAGGAACGGACCCAACCTACGAGCAGTACTTC	TRBJ2-7	.	TRBV4-2	.
CASSHRTNPYGYTF	TGTGCCAGCAGCCACCGGACCAACCCCTATGGCTACACCTTC	TRBJ1-2	few	TRBV14	.
CASAWTSKDTQYF	TGCGCCAGCGCTTGGACTAGCAAGGATACGCAGTATTTT	TRBJ2-3	many	TRBV5-1	TRBD2
CASSLGAGLNTGELFF	TGTGCCAGCAGCTTAGGTGCAGGGTTGAACACCGGGGAGCTGTTTTTT	TRBJ2-2	many	TRBV7-3	.
CASSPRGDSYNSPLHF	TGTGCCAGCTCACCACGCGGGGACTCCTATAATTCACCCCTCCACTTT	TRBJ1-6	.	TRBV18	.
CAISGSQVGELFF	TGTGCCATCAGTGGGTCCCAGGTCGGGGAGCTGTTTTTT	TRBJ2-2	many	TRBV10-3	.
CSVGGQNQPQHF	TGCAGCGTTGGGGGGCAGAATCAGCCCCAGCATTTT	TRBJ1-5	many	TRBV29-1	.
CASSERGASSSGNTIYF	TGTGCCAGCAGTGAAAGGGGGGCGAGCTCCTCTGGAAACACCATATATTTT	TRBJ1-3	.	TRBV2	.
CASSSRILLAGGGVYEQYF	TGTGCCAGCAGTTCCCGAATTTTGCTAGCGGGAGGGGGGGTCTACGAGCAGTACTTC	TRBJ2-7	few	TRBV27	TRBD2
CASSEAVVRGYTF	TGTGCCAGCAGTGAAGCGGTGGTTCGGGGCTACACCTTC	TRBJ1-2	.	TRBV6-1	.
CASSSYGYTDTQYF	TGTGCCAGCAGCTCATATGGCTACACAGATACGCAGTATTTT	TRBJ2-3	.	TRBV11-2	.
CATAKGGLGTDTQYF	TGTGCCACAGCTAAGGGGGGCCTTGGGACAGATACGCAGTATTTT	TRBJ2-3	many	TRBV15	.
CASSPGENIQYF	TGTGCCAGCAGCCCCGGAGAAAACATTCAGTACTTC	TRBJ2-4	many	TRBV7-8	.
CATMGEGPHTDTQYF	TGTGCCACTATGGGAGAGGGCCCGCACACAGATACGCAGTATTTT	TRBJ2-3	many	TRBV28	.
CASSLGDRGQFWYF	TGTGCCAGCAGTTTGGGGGACAGGGGGCAATTTTGGTACTTC	TRBJ2-7	many	TRBV12-3/TRBV12-4	TRBD1
CASSQEGGQPQHF	TGTGCCAGCAGCCAAGAGGGTGGTCAGCCCCAGCATTTT	TRBJ1-5	many	TRBV3-1	.
CASSYGTGGADTQYF	TGCGCCAGCAGCTACGGGACAGGGGGTGCAGATACGCAGTATTTT	TRBJ2-3	many	TRBV5-1	TRBD1
CASSLINTEAFF	TGTGCCAGCAGTTTGATCAACACTGAAGCTTTCTTT	TRBJ1-1	many	TRBV28	.
CASSANTGGTNGYTF	TGTGCCAGCAGTGCAAACACAGGGGGCACGAATGGCTACACCTTC	TRBJ1-2	few	TRBV28	TRBD1
CASSYPQGVKAGELFF	TGTGCCAGCAGTTACCCACAGGGGGTAAAGGCCGGGGAGCTGTTTTTT	TRBJ2-2	few	TRBV11-2	TRBD1
CASSPDRPDTQYF	TGTGCCAGCAGCCCGGACAGACCAGATACGCAGTATTTT	TRBJ2-3	few	TRBV9	.
CASSPTGGQETQYF	TGTGCCAGCAGCCCGACAGGGGGCCAAGAGACCCAGTACTTC	TRBJ2-5	many	TRBV11-2	TRBD1
CASSQYGQGLNTEAFF	TGTGCCAGCAGTCAATACGGACAGGGGCTGAACACTGAAGCTTTCTTT	TRBJ1-1	many	TRBV6-2/TRBV6-3	TRBD1
CATSSTVNTEAFF	TGTGCCACCAGCTCGACGGTGAACACTGAAGCTTTCTTT	TRBJ1-1	.	TRBV15	.
CASSPDRGAKTQYF	TGTGCCAGCAGCCCGGACAGGGGAGCGAAGACCCAGTACTTC	TRBJ2-5	many	TRBV7-2	TRBD1
CASSLLKGSMESGPQHF	TGTGCCAGCAGCCTCTTAAAGGGGTCTATGGAATCGGGGCCCCAGCATTTT	TRBJ1-5	many	TRBV5-6	.
CATSPPEGGSSYEQYF	TGTGCCACCAGCCCCCCGGAGGGCGGGTCCTCCTACGAGCAGTACTTC	TRBJ2-7	.	TRBV15	.
CASSLAREIWESYNEQFF	TGTGCCAGCAGCTTAGCAAGGGAGATTTGGGAATCCTACAATGAGCAGTTCTTC	TRBJ2-1	.	TRBV7-8	.
CASRWSMGGGTEAFF	TGCGCCAGCAGATGGAGTATGGGGGGAGGCACTGAAGCTTTCTTT	TRBJ1-1	many	TRBV5-1	.
CASSLNPPRGGRTEAFF	TGTGCCAGCAGTTTAAACCCTCCCCGCGGAGGGAGGACTGAAGCTTTCTTT	TRBJ1-1	many	TRBV28	.
CASGPSGGSQETQYF	TGTGCCAGCGGTCCCAGCGGGGGGTCCCAAGAGACCCAGTACTTC	TRBJ2-5	many	TRBV7-7	TRBD2
CASLPQGGSYEQYF	TGTGCCAGCTTACCCCAGGGGGGCTCCTACGAGCAGTACTTC	TRBJ2-7	.	TRBV18	.
CASSLRSGIPQETQYF	TGTGCCAGCAGCTTAAGAAGCGGGATCCCCCAAGAGACCCAGTACTTC	TRBJ2-5	many	TRBV7-2	TRBD2
CSVEEGISGANVLTF	TGCAGCGTTGAAGAGGGTATCTCTGGGGCCAACGTCCTGACTTTC	TRBJ2-6	.	TRBV29-1	.
CASSQDYLAGVQETQYF	TGTGCCAGCAGCCAAGATTACCTAGCGGGAGTTCAAGAGACCCAGTACTTC	TRBJ2-5	few	TRBV14	TRBD2
CASSTYYEQFF	TGTGCCAGCAGTACCTACTATGAGCAGTTCTTC	TRBJ2-1	many	TRBV6-2/TRBV6-3	.
CSASLQTNEKLFF	TGCAGTGCTAGTCTTCAAACTAATGAAAAACTGTTTTTT	TRBJ1-4	many	TRBV20-1	.
CSAFWTGNGVWTGNTIYF	TGCAGTGCTTTTTGGACAGGGAACGGGGTCTGGACCGGAAACACCATATATTTT	TRBJ1-3	few	TRBV20-1	TRBD1
CSVDTGESNEQFF	TGCAGCGTTGACACAGGGGAGTCTAATGAGCAGTTCTTC	TRBJ2-1	many	TRBV29-1	TRBD1
CASSQFTGDPEAFF	TGTGCCAGCAGCCAATTCACAGGGGACCCTGAAGCTTTCTTT	TRBJ1-1	.	TRBV4-2	TRBD1
CASSVRGIGNQPQHF	TGTGCCAGCAGTGTCCGGGGAATTGGCAATCAGCCCCAGCATTTT	TRBJ1-5	few	TRBV2	.
CASSPDGGSYSPLHF	TGTGCCAGCAGCCCTGACGGGGGCTCTTATTCACCCCTCCACTTT	TRBJ1-6	many	TRBV7-2	.
CASSQAIRVNEQFF	TGCGCCAGCAGCCAAGCGATACGGGTCAATGAGCAGTTCTTC	TRBJ2-1	few	TRBV4-3	.
CASSFGGRSNQPQHF	TGTGCCAGCAGCTTTGGAGGCAGGAGCAATCAGCCCCAGCATTTT	TRBJ1-5	.	TRBV5-6	.